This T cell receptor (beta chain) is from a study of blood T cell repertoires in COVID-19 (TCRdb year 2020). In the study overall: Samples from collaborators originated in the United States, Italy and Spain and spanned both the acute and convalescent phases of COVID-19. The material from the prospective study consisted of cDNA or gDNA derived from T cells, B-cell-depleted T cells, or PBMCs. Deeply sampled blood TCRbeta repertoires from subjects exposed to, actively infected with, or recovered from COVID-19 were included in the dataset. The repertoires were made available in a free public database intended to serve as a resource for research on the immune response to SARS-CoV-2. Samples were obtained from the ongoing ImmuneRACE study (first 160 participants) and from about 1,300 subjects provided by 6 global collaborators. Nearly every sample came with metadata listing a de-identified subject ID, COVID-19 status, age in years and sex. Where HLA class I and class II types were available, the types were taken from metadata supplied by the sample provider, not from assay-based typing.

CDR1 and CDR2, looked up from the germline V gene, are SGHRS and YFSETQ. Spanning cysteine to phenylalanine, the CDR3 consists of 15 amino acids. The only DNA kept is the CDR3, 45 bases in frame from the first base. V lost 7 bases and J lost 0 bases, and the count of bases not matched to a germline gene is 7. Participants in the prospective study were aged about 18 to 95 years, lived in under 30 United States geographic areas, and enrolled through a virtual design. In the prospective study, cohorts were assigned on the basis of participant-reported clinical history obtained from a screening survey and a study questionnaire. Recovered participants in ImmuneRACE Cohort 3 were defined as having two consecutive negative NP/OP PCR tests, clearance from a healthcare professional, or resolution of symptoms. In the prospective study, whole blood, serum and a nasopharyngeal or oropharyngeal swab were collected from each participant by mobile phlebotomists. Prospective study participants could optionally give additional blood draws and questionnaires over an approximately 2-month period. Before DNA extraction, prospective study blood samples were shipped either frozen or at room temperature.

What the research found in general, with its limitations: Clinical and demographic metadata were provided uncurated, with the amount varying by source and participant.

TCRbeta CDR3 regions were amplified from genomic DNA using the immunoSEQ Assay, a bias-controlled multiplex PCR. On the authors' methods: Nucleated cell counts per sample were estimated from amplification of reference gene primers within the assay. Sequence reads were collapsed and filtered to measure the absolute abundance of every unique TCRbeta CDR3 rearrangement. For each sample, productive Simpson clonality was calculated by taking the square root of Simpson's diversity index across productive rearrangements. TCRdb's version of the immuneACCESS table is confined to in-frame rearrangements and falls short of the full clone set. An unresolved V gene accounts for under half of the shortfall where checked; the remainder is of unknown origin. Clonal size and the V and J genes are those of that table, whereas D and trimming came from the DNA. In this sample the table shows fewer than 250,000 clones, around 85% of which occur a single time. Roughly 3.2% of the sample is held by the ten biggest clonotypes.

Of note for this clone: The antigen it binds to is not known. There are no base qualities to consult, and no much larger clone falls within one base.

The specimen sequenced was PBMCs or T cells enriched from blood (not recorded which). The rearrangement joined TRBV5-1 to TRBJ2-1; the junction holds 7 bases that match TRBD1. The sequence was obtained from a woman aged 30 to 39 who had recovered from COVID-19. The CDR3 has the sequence CASQTGTASYNEQFF. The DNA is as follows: TGCGCCAGCCAAACCGGGACAGCCTCCTACAATGAGCAGTTCTTC.